The 11 T cell receptor beta chains presented below share a single source sample, sequenced in a study of OX40 agonist ivuxolimab in advanced cancers. TCRdb keeps only in-frame clones here, not all; method: immunoSEQ multiplex PCR. This table has some 15,000 clones, over 60% appearing once. The sample here was CD4+ or CD8+ T cells sorted from blood, taken in a trial of the OX40 agonist ivuxolimab. These receptors were collected from an adult with an advanced solid tumor such as melanoma, head and neck, liver or kidney cancer.

This clone was observed a handful of times. This chain connects TRBV27 to TRBJ1-5, with 7 bases identical to TRBD1. Germline V lookup: CDR1 MNHEY, CDR2 SMNVEV (reference sequence). V shed 5 bases and J 5 bases; nucleotides not matched to a gene: 12. The CDR3 spans 16 residues. In DNA, the CDR3 is TGTGCCAGCAGTCGGGTGGCCGACAGGGTGTATCAGCCCCAGCATTTT. Translating gives CASSRVADRVYQPQHF.

The chain uses TRBV10-1 and TRBJ2-5; 8 nucleotides agree with TRBD2. Germline lookup yields CDR1 WNHNN and CDR2 SYGVQD (reference sequence). Losses at the gene ends were 0 bases for V and 1 base for J; bases not matched to a gene: 10. The CDR3 has 18 residues. The CDR3 DNA reads as TGCGCCAGCAGTGAGTCGAAACCGCGACTAGCGTTCCAAGAGACCCAGTACTTC. Protein product: CASSESKPRLAFQETQYF.

The J gene is TRBJ2-1, the V gene TRBV11-2; D ambiguous. V was cut by 1 base and J by 3 bases, with 4 bases left in between. Germline CDR1 is SGHAT and CDR2 is FQNNGV. CDR3 length: 13 residues. Here the CDR3 reads CASSLGSYNEQFF. The CDR3 DNA sequence: TGTGCCAGCAGCTTAGGCAGCTACAATGAGCAGTTCTTC.

V gene TRBV27 combines with J gene TRBJ2-7; 7 nucleotides align to TRBD2. The CDR3 consists of 14 residues. CDR1 is MNHEY and CDR2 is SMNVEV in the germline V gene (reference sequence). V shed 3 bases and J 7 bases; nucleotides not matched to a gene: 9. DNA for the CDR3: TGTGCCAGCAGTTTTGGGGGAGGGCCAAGGGAGCAGTACTTC. This gives the protein CASSFGGGPREQYF.

V usage is TRBV30 and J usage is TRBJ2-1; D gene unclear. The CDR3 has 14 residues. Trimming took off 0 bases at V and 8 bases at J, with 14 bases between the two ends. The germline V gene has CDR1 GTSNPN and CDR2 SVGIG (reference sequence). This chain's CDR3 is CAWSVSGVWDEQFF. The DNA of the CDR3 is TGTGCCTGGAGTGTAAGTGGAGTGTGGGATGAGCAGTTCTTC.

The chain uses TRBV12-5 and TRBJ2-1; possibly TRBD1 or TRBD2 for D (6 bases each). Germline values: CDR1 LGHNT, CDR2 FRNRAP. V was shortened by 0 bases and J by 7 bases, with 7 bases between the two germline ends. The CDR3 is made up of 13 amino acids. The CDR3 reads CASGLVGGNEQFF. The CDR3 region has the DNA TGTGCTAGTGGTTTGGTAGGGGGGAATGAGCAGTTCTTC.

The chain recombines TRBV4-2 with TRBJ2-1; 11 positions agree with TRBD2. The CDR3 sequence is 16 residues long. In germline, CDR1 is LGHNA, CDR2 YNFKEQ. V lost 2 bases to trimming and J lost 7 bases; unmatched junction nucleotides: 7. The CDR3 protein is CASSQLLAGVMNEQFF. CDR3 in DNA: TGTGCCAGCAGCCAACTACTAGCGGGAGTAATGAATGAGCAGTTCTTC.

This clone was seen only once. The V call is TRBV11-2, the J call TRBJ2-5; TRBD2 agrees at 7 bases. Germline-derived CDR1 and CDR2 are SGHAT and FQNNGV. J gave up 0 bases and V 5 bases, and 3 bases lay outside the gene matches. The CDR3 length is 14 residues. The CDR3 DNA follows: TGTGCCAGCAGCCTGGGGGGGAACCAAGAGACCCAGTACTTC. Its protein is CASSLGGNQETQYF.

V is TRBV10-1 and J is TRBJ2-1; unclear D gene. The CDR3 covers 13 residues. Trimming pared 6 bases from V and 7 bases from J, leaving 13 bases between. Germline CDR1 reads WNHNN; CDR2 reads SYGVQD (reference sequence). The CDR3 region has the DNA TGCGCCAGCAGGCGACGTCGAAGAAATGAGCAGTTCTTC. Translated, it gives CASRRRRRNEQFF.

The chain recombines TRBV27 with TRBJ1-5; no firm D call. V gave up 3 bases and J gave up 2 bases, with 8 bases separating them. Germline CDR1 reads MNHEY; CDR2 reads SMNVEV (reference sequence). This CDR3 comprises 14 residues. The CDR3 here is CASSLVGGNQPQHF. The CDR3 DNA sequence: TGTGCCAGCAGTTTGGTCGGGGGCAATCAGCCCCAGCATTTT.

The chain combines TRBV7-9 with TRBJ2-1, with TRBD2 matching over 14 bases. In germline, CDR1 is SEHNR, CDR2 FQNEAQ (reference sequence). The CDR3 sequence is 16 residues long. The ends lost 6 bases at V and 9 bases at J; junction bases unmatched: 10. The CDR3 nucleotides are TGTGCCAGCAGTCAACTAAGGACTAGCGGGAGGATTGAGCAGTTCTTC. Its translation: CASSQLRTSGRIEQFF.